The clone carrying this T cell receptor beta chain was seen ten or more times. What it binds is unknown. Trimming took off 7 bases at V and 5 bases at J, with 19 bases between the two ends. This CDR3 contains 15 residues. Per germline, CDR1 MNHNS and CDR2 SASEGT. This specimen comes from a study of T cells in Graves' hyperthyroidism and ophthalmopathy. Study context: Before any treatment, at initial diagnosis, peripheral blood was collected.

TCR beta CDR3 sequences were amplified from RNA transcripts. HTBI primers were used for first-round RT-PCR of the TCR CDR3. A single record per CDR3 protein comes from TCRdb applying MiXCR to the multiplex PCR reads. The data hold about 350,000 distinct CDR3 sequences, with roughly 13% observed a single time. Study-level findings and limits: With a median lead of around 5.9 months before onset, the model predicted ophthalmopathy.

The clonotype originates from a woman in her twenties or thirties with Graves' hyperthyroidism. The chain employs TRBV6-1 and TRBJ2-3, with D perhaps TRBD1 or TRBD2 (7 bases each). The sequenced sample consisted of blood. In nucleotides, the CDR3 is TGTGCCAGCACCTCAGGGGGGGCTAGCGGAGATACGCAGTATTTT. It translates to CASTSGGASGDTQYF.